Following are 8 T cell receptor beta chains from one sample sequenced in a study of cytomegalovirus exposure and HLA in healthy donors. The repertoire was sequenced with immunoSEQ multiplex PCR; TCRdb's copy has only in-frame clones and lacks some. The repertoire includes roughly 59,000 clones, more than 85% of them detected once, and around 7% sits in the top ten. The sequenced sample consisted of PBMCs. These receptor sequences come from a woman aged 18-30 years in good health and CMV-seropositive.

The gene calls are TRBV18 and TRBJ2-7; 8 bases match TRBD1. With 6 bases clipped from V and 4 bases from J, the junction kept 8 bases outside the gene matches. Germline values: CDR1 KGHSH, CDR2 LQKENI. The CDR3 spans 14 residues. CDR3 sequence (DNA): TGTGCCAGCTCCCCTCCTGACAGGGGATACGAGCAGTACTTC. It encodes CASSPPDRGYEQYF.

V gene TRBV29-1 combines with J gene TRBJ2-5, with D possibly matching TRBD1 (7 bases). Germline V gives CDR1 SQVTM, CDR2 ANQGSEA. CDR3 length equals 12 residues. V was shortened by 8 bases and J by 5 bases, with 15 bases between the two germline ends. CDR3 amino acids: CSTPGGLETQYF. CDR3 nucleotide sequence: TGCAGCACCCCAGGGGGGCTGGAGACCCAGTACTTC.

This clone was detected only a few times. V is TRBV6-1 and J is TRBJ1-2; no clear D gene. The CDR3 is 17 residues long. CDR1 and CDR2 (germline): MNHNS, SASEGT. V lost 2 bases and J 4 bases, leaving 20 bases between the germline ends. CDR3 DNA sequence: TGTGCCAGCAGTGAATCGCTGTACGGTGGAGGATCCTATGGCTACACCTTC. Translation: CASSESLYGGGSYGYTF.

This chain links TRBV21-1 with TRBJ1-1; the table gives TRBD1 as D, unverified against the DNA. TRBV21-1 is a listed pseudogene. The CDR3 consists of 17 residues. The CDR3 here is CASSFSGQGNANTEAFF. DNA for the CDR3: TGTGCCAGCAGCTTCTCGGGACAGGGAAACGCGAACACTGAAGCTTTCTTT.

The rearrangement links TRBV4-1 to TRBJ1-2; perhaps TRBD1 as D (5 bases). The V end was cut by 3 bases, the J end by 0 bases, with 14 bases between. This CDR3 contains 16 residues. Germline V gene data show CDR1 as MGHRA and CDR2 as YSYEKL. This CDR3 is CASSQGDGGPNYGYTF. The CDR3 DNA reads as TGCGCCAGCAGCCAGGGGGACGGAGGGCCTAACTATGGCTACACCTTC.

The rearrangement uses TRBV29-1 and TRBJ1-4; possible D gene TRBD1, 6 bases. This CDR3 region has 12 residues. Germline V gene sequence: CDR1 SQVTM, CDR2 ANQGSEA. CDR3 in DNA: TGCACACTGGGGACATTTAATGAAAAACTGTTTTTT. Translation gives CTLGTFNEKLFF.

The V call is TRBV29-1, the J call TRBJ2-1, with D maybe TRBD2 (6 bases). The CDR3 covers 18 residues. Germline values: CDR1 SQVTM, CDR2 ANQGSEA. V was trimmed by 0 bases and J by 0 bases, leaving 18 bases between them. DNA of the CDR3: TGCAGCGTTGAAGATAGGTCGGGACTTCGATTCTCCTACAATGAGCAGTTCTTC. Residues: CSVEDRSGLRFSYNEQFF.

The J gene is TRBJ2-1, the V gene TRBV28, with 8 nucleotides matching TRBD1. Germline V gives CDR1 MDHEN, CDR2 SYDVKM. Trimming removed 4 bases from V and 6 bases from J; junction bases left unmatched: 5. This CDR3 is built from 14 residues. The CDR3 region has the DNA TGTGCCAGCAGTTACCCCGGGACAGGCAATGAGCAGTTCTTC. Protein product: CASSYPGTGNEQFF.